What follows describes a single TCR beta chain. Per the authors' pipeline: Reference gene primer amplification yielded estimated nucleated cell counts. Assay used: immunoSEQ multiplex PCR; TCRdb lists only in-frame clones, some missing. Clonal size and the V and J genes are those of that table, whereas D and trimming came from the DNA. The sample shows about 85,000 clones, about 80% of them seen only once. This specimen comes from a study of blood T cell repertoires in COVID-19. As for the study in general: Both acute and convalescent COVID-19 samples were obtained from the United States, Italy and Spain. PBMCs, B-cell-depleted T cells, or T cells provided the cDNA or gDNA that made up the material.

The clonotype comes from a man in his fifties or sixties with acute or convalescent COVID-19. Material for sequencing was peripheral blood.

The CDR3 spells CASSEGQISYGYTF. The DNA of the CDR3 is TGTGCCAGCAGCGAGGGACAGATTAGCTATGGCTACACCTTC. The V call is TRBV11-2, the J call TRBJ1-2; 7 nucleotides align to TRBD1. In germline, CDR1 is SGHAT, CDR2 FQNNGV. V lost 5 bases, J lost 4 bases, and 7 bases stayed unmatched. The CDR3 sequence is 14 residues long.